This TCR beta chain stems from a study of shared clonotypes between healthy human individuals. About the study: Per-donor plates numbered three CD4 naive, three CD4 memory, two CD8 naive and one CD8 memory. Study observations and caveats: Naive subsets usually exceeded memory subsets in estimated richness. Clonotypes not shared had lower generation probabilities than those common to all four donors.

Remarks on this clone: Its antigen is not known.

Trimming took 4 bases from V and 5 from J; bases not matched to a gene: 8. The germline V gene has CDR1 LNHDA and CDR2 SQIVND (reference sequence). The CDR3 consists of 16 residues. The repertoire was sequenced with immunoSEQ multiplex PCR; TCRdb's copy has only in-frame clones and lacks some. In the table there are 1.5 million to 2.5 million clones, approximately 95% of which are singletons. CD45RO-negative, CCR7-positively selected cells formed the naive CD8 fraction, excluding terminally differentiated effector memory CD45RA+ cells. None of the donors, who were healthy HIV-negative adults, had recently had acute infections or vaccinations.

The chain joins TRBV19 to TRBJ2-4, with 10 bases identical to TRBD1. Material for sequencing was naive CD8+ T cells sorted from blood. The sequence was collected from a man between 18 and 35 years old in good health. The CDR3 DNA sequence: TGTGCCAGTAGTACCTTGACAGGGGGCTTGGAAAACATTCAGTACTTC. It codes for CASSTLTGGLENIQYF. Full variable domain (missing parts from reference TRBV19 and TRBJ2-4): DGGITQSPKYLFRKEGQNVTLSCEQNLNHDAMYWYRQDPGQGLRLIYYSQIVNDFQKGDIAEGYSVSREKKESFPLTVTSAQKNPTAFYLCASSTLTGGLENIQYFGAGTRLSVL.